This T cell receptor (beta chain) was identified during a study of shared clonotypes between healthy human individuals. Notes on the study in general: Clonotype sharing across a handful of donors was observed for 4.5% to 6.5% of naive CD4 clonotypes.

In the case of this clone: The antigen is not known.

V was clipped by 2 bases and J by 5 bases; unmatched bases: 11. Germline V CDR1 and CDR2: MNHEY, SMNVEV (reference sequence). The CDR3 length is 17 residues. Each cell subset's genomic DNA was divided evenly among several immunoSEQ plates. Assay: immunoSEQ multiplex PCR; the TCRdb copy retains only in-frame clones and omits some. Among approximately 1.5 million clones, 95% to 99% were seen once, and the ten largest hold about 0.45%. The chain joins TRBV27 to TRBJ2-1; 8 nucleotides agree with TRBD2. This receptor was obtained from a man aged 25-45 years in good health. Sample: naive CD4+ T cells sorted from blood. Regarding subset: CD45RA+ positively selected. CDR3 in amino acids: CASSLAQGAGANNEQFF. As DNA, the CDR3 is TGTGCCAGCAGTTTAGCCCAAGGAGCGGGAGCCAACAATGAGCAGTTCTTC.